This TCR beta chain was recovered during a study of blood T cell repertoires in COVID-19. In germline, CDR1 is LGHDT, CDR2 YNNKEL (reference sequence). The length of the CDR3 is 16 residues. With V trimmed by 4 bases and J by 7 bases, 11 bases remained unmatched. The method was immunoSEQ multiplex PCR; TCRdb's version includes in-frame clones alone and lacks a portion of them. The sample contains roughly 53,000 clones, roughly 88% of which appear only once. The specimen sequenced was peripheral blood. This receptor was identified in an older man with acute or convalescent COVID-19. V is TRBV3-1 (or the pseudogene TRBV3-2) and J is TRBJ1-2, with 11 bases that match TRBD1. CDR3 residues: CASSLLAMGQGGGYTF. CDR3 coding DNA: TGTGCCAGCAGCCTCCTAGCAATGGGACAGGGGGGTGGCTACACCTTC.